One and the same sample provided the 24 T cell receptor beta chains below, sequenced in a study of shared clonotypes between healthy human individuals (dated by TCRdb to the early 2020s). Library method: the immunoSEQ multiplex PCR assay. TCRdb stores this immuneACCESS table with in-frame sequences only. Part of the clones is absent; in the studies checked, under half of the shortfall reflects unresolved V genes, and no reason is known for the rest. The sample table records more than 2,000,000 clones; approximately 95% of these occur just once. Together, the top ten hold about 0.41% of the sample. The sequencing sample was made of naive CD4+ T cells from PBMCs. The cell subset or site label of this sample denotes: CD45RA+ positively selected. The receptor set was obtained from a man aged 18 to 30 in good health. Some clones in this sample may be carry-over from other donors' samples.

This clone appeared a single time. The chain employs TRBV5-4 and TRBJ2-5; a possible D gene is TRBD2 (6 bases). Germline V gene lookup returns CDR1 SGHNT and CDR2 YYREEE (reference sequence). The CDR3 has 15 amino acids. V dropped 9 bases and J dropped 5 bases, with 23 bases sitting between them. CDR3: CATRSAGPLVETQYF. The CDR3 DNA reads as TGTGCCACTCGATCCGCGGGACCACTTGTCGAGACCCAGTACTTC.

V gene TRBV7-3 combines with J gene TRBJ2-5; maybe TRBD2 (5 bases). Germline values: CDR1 SGHTA, CDR2 FQGTGA. V gave up 5 bases and J gave up 2 bases, with 18 bases separating them. This CDR3 is 16 amino acids long. CDR3 nucleotide sequence: TGTGCCAGCAGCCCGACTACGGCAGGCCCTCAAGAGACCCAGTACTTC. As protein: CASSPTTAGPQETQYF.

The rearrangement joins TRBV28 to TRBJ1-1; D gene unclear. Germline assignment: CDR1 MDHEN and CDR2 SYDVKM. Between the trimmed V and J ends, which lost 7 bases and 5 bases, there was a span of 17 bases. CDR3 length: 14 residues. The CDR3 is CASMLSSGVTEAFF. The CDR3 DNA sequence: TGTGCCAGCATGCTTAGCTCCGGGGTGACTGAAGCTTTCTTT.

The genes are TRBV28 and TRBJ2-1, with TRBD2 identical over 8 bases. Germline assignment: CDR1 MDHEN and CDR2 SYDVKM. The CDR3 runs 16 residues. After removal of 4 bases from V and 8 bases from J, the junction contained 13 bases not matched to a gene. The CDR3 region is CASSSWTSNSGDEQFF. In nucleotides, the CDR3 is TGTGCCAGCAGTTCCTGGACTAGCAATTCAGGCGATGAGCAGTTCTTC.

Turning to this clone: Distinct nucleotide sequences in the sample also encode this CDR3. The rearrangement joins TRBV7-2 to TRBJ2-5; D perhaps matches TRBD2 (5 bases). V lost 5 bases to trimming and J lost 5 bases, with 12 bases between them. The CDR3 contains 13 residues. Germline V gene data show CDR1 as SGHTA and CDR2 as FQGNSA. The CDR3 DNA reads TGTGCCAGCAGCCCGGGAAGCCTGGAGACCCAGTACTTC. Its translation: CASSPGSLETQYF.

CDR3 sequence reads: CASSLNLDIQYF. Here the CDR3 DNA reads TGTGCCAGCAGCTTAAATCTGGACATTCAGTACTTC. The chain has TRBV7-2 and TRBJ2-4; D unclear. Germline loops: CDR1 SGHTA, CDR2 FQGNSA. V dropped 2 bases and J dropped 8 bases, with 7 bases sitting between them. This CDR3 has 12 amino acids.

The DNA of the CDR3 is TGTGCCAGCAGCTTCAGCGGGCGGGTCTCTGGAAACACCATATATTTT. Its protein product is CASSFSGRVSGNTIYF. This chain links TRBV7-2 with TRBJ1-3; the D is unclear. The V and J ends lost 3 bases and 0 bases respectively, with 12 bases between them. CDR1 and CDR2 from the germline V gene are SGHTA and FQGNSA. CDR3 length: 16 residues. Combining the CDR3 with reference TRBV7-2 and TRBJ1-3 gives the whole variable domain GAGVSQSPSNKVTEKGKDVELRCDPISGHTALYWYRQSLGQGLEFLIYFQGNSAPDKSGLPSDRFSAERTGGSVSTLTIQRTQQEDSAVYLCASSFSGRVSGNTIYFGEGSWLTVV.

The chain couples TRBV4-2 to TRBJ2-2; D not resolved. This CDR3 region has 14 residues. Trimming cost V 2 bases and J 3 bases, with 7 bases left between them. Germline V gene data show CDR1 as LGHNA and CDR2 as YNFKEQ. The CDR3: CASSQIKDTGELFF. CDR3 sequence (DNA): TGTGCCAGCAGCCAAATTAAGGACACCGGGGAGCTGTTTTTT.

The chain couples TRBV5-4 to TRBJ2-7; TRBD2 matches 7 bases. Germline CDR1 reads SGHNT; CDR2 reads YYREEE (reference sequence). This CDR3 is built from 13 residues. V was clipped by 3 bases and J by 4 bases; unmatched bases: 4. The CDR3 region is CASSSSGPYEQYF. CDR3 sequence (DNA): TGTGCCAGCAGCTCTAGCGGTCCTTACGAGCAGTACTTC.

The chain employs TRBV5-1 and TRBJ2-3; D unclear. Trimming took 3 bases from V and 6 from J, leaving 8 bases between them. In germline, CDR1 is SGHRS, CDR2 YFSETQ. The CDR3 length is 12 residues. This CDR3 reads CASSSPQDTQYF. CDR3 DNA sequence: TGCGCCAGCAGCTCCCCCCAGGATACGCAGTATTTT. Using reference TRBV5-1 and TRBJ2-3 for the parts outside the CDR3, the full variable domain is KAGVTQTPRYLIKTRGQQVTLSCSPISGHRSVSWYQQTPGQGLQFLFEYFSETQRNKGNFPGRFSGRQFSNSRSEMNVSTLELGDSALYLCASSSPQDTQYFGPGTRLTVL.

This clone was seen only once. V is TRBV30 and J is TRBJ1-2; a possible D gene is TRBD1 (6 bases). The V end lost 8 bases, the J end lost 1 base, and 17 bases lay between the germline ends. This CDR3 has 14 amino acids. Germline CDR1 and CDR2: GTSNPN and SVGIG (reference sequence). The CDR3 region has the DNA TGTGCCGGCAGGACAGAAACTTTTAACTATGGCTACACCTTC. Its protein is CAGRTETFNYGYTF.

The rearrangement links TRBV25-1 to TRBJ2-5; D gene uncertain. The CDR3 contains 11 residues. Trimming pared 3 bases from V and 4 bases from J, leaving 3 bases between. The germline V gene has CDR1 MGHDK and CDR2 SYGVNS. Here the CDR3 DNA reads TGTGCCAGCAGTGATAGAGAGACCCAGTACTTC. Translated: CASSDRETQYF.

J is TRBJ2-7 and V is TRBV28, with TRBD2 matching over 7 bases. Germline CDR1 and CDR2: MDHEN and SYDVKM. The J segment lost 0 bases and the V segment lost 5 bases, leaving 7 bases of the junction unmatched. CDR3 length: 15 amino acids. Written as DNA, the CDR3 is TGTGCCAGCAGTGCGGGGGACTGGAACTCCTACGAGCAGTACTTC. Protein product: CASSAGDWNSYEQYF.

About this clone itself: Other DNA sequences within the sample encode an identical CDR3. The chain is built from TRBV5-1 and TRBJ1-1; D not resolved. Germline V CDR1 and CDR2: SGHRS, YFSETQ. This CDR3 contains 14 residues. Trimming removed 0 bases from V and 3 bases from J, with 9 bases in between. CDR3 loop: CASSLEAGDTEAFF. CDR3 bases: TGCGCCAGCAGCTTGGAGGCCGGGGACACTGAAGCTTTCTTT.

Only a few counts were recorded for this clone. This same CDR3 is encoded by further DNA sequences in the sample. The V gene is TRBV5-1, the J gene TRBJ2-2; a possible D gene is TRBD2 (5 bases). Trimming removed 0 bases from V and 5 bases from J, with 5 bases in between. Germline V lookup: CDR1 SGHRS, CDR2 YFSETQ. The CDR3 totals 13 residues. Here the CDR3 DNA reads TGCGCCAGCAGCTTGGCGGGGACCGGGGAGCTGTTTTTT. Its protein product is CASSLAGTGELFF.

The V and J genes are TRBV10-3 and TRBJ1-3; possible D gene TRBD1, 6 bases. Germline CDR1 ENHRY, CDR2 SYGVKD. The CDR3 sequence is 14 residues long. V lost 9 bases, J lost 0 bases, and 12 bases lay in between. CDR3: CAMKEGGSGNTIYF. Written as DNA, the CDR3 is TGTGCCATGAAGGAGGGGGGCTCTGGAAACACCATATATTTT.

The chain joins TRBV5-1 to TRBJ1-4, with D perhaps TRBD1 (5 bases). V lost 0 bases, J lost 8 bases, and 11 bases lay in between. The CDR3 covers 14 residues. Germline assignment: CDR1 SGHRS and CDR2 YFSETQ. Here the CDR3 DNA reads TGCGCCAGCAGCTTGGAAGGGGTGAGGGAAAAACTGTTTTTT. It encodes CASSLEGVREKLFF.

The J gene is TRBJ2-7, the V gene TRBV28, with D tentatively TRBD2 (6 bases). The V end was cut by 6 bases, the J end by 6 bases, with 21 bases between. This CDR3 region has 15 residues. Germline V gene lookup returns CDR1 MDHEN and CDR2 SYDVKM. This chain's CDR3 is CASSPEFGGAGEQYF. CDR3 nucleotide sequence: TGTGCCAGCAGCCCAGAATTTGGAGGGGCAGGCGAGCAGTACTTC.

The chain carries TRBV7-2 and TRBJ1-2; the D is unclear. CDR1 and CDR2 (germline): SGHTA, FQGNSA. V dropped 1 base and J dropped 4 bases, with 13 bases sitting between them. The CDR3 extends over 15 amino acids. The CDR3 DNA is TGTGCCAGCAGCTTAGACGGCAAGCAAACCTATGGCTACACCTTC. Translating it yields CASSLDGKQTYGYTF.

The V gene is TRBV10-3, the J gene TRBJ2-7, with TRBD2 matching 13 bases. CDR3 length equals 17 residues. The germline CDR1 and CDR2 sequences are ENHRY and SYGVKD. The trim removed 6 bases at V and 3 bases at J, leaving 11 bases unmatched. CDR3 DNA: TGTGCCATCAGCGGGACACAACTAGCGGGAGGGCTCTACGAGCAGTACTTC. Encoded protein: CAISGTQLAGGLYEQYF.

The J gene is TRBJ2-5, the V gene TRBV29-1, with D possibly matching TRBD2 (6 bases). Germline lookup yields CDR1 SQVTM and CDR2 ANQGSEA. This CDR3 region has 12 residues. CDR3 coding DNA: TGCAGTCTGTCGGCGGGACAAGAGACCCAGTACTTC. It codes for CSLSAGQETQYF.

The chain recombines TRBV7-2 with TRBJ2-1; 8 bases agree with TRBD1. This CDR3 is 16 amino acids long. V was clipped by 6 bases and J by 1 base; unmatched bases: 8. Germline-derived CDR1 and CDR2 are SGHTA and FQGNSA. Here the CDR3 reads CASRTAGQGSYNEQFF. In DNA form, the CDR3 reads TGTGCCAGCAGGACTGCTGGACAGGGTTCCTACAATGAGCAGTTCTTC.

The count of this clone is one. This rearrangement joins TRBV11-2 to TRBJ2-3; TRBD2 agrees at 15 bases. The CDR3 sequence is 19 residues long. CDR1 and CDR2 from the germline V gene are SGHAT and FQNNGV. The V segment lost 5 bases and the J segment 0 bases; nucleotides outside the gene matches: 9. CDR3 residues: CASSPWTSGRAASTDTQYF. The CDR3 region has the DNA TGTGCCAGCAGCCCATGGACTAGCGGGAGGGCTGCTAGCACAGATACGCAGTATTTT.

The CDR3 DNA is TGTGCCAGCAGTGAAGCGCGGGGGGATCAGCCCCAGCATTTT. It specifies CASSEARGDQPQHF. V usage is TRBV2 and J usage is TRBJ1-5; a weak D match, TRBD1 (5 bases). Germline CDR1 is SNHLY and CDR2 is FYNNEI. V was pared by 0 bases and J by 5 bases, with 8 bases between. This CDR3 has 14 residues.